This T cell receptor (beta chain) was captured in a study of blood T cell repertoires in COVID-19. CDR1 is ENHRY, CDR2 SYGVKD, per germline. The CDR3 runs 14 residues. V lost 4 bases and J lost 8; bases outside the gene matches: 5. The assay was immunoSEQ multiplex PCR, and TCRdb's table has in-frame clones only and misses some. This sample has approximately 120,000 clones, with around three quarters found just once. This TCR derives from a human donor in a cohort sampled during active COVID-19. The source material was peripheral blood. The chain recombines TRBV10-3 with TRBJ1-4; 9 bases are shared with TRBD1. The DNA of the CDR3 is TGTGCCATCAGTGGGACAGGGGTTAGGGAAAAACTGTTTTTT. Translating it yields CAISGTGVREKLFF.